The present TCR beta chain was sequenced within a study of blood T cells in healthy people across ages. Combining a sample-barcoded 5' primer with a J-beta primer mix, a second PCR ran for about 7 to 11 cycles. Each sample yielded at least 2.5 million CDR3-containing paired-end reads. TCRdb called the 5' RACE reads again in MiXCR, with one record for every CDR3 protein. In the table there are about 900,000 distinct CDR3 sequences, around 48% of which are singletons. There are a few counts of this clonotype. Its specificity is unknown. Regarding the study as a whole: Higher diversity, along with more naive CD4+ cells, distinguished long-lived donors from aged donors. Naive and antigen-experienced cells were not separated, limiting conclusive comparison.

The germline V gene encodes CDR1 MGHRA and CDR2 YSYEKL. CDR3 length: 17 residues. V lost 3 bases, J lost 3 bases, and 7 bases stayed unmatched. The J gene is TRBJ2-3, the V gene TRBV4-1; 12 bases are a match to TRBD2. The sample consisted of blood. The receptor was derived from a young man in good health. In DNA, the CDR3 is TGCGCCAGCAGCCACAACGGTACTAGCGGGGGGACAGATACGCAGTATTTT. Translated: CASSHNGTSGGTDTQYF.